The rows below give T cell receptor beta chains drawn from one sample of a study of beta chain features in type 1 diabetes. Repertoires were generated with immunoSEQ multiplex PCR, while TCRdb's copy carries only in-frame clones and drops some. In the table there are about 740,000 clones, roughly 13% of which are singletons. The specimen was naive CD4+ T cells from blood. The receptors shown here come from a man between 18 and 35 years old with type 1 diabetes. The CDR3 runs from the conserved cysteine through the conserved F or W. The D gene is left open where the match is weak. For some rows the clone size is stated as once, few or many, or as a class when expanded; others skip it.

.,TRBV7-3,.,TRBJ2-5,TGTGCCAGCAGCCGTGCCGGGGGGCAGGAGACCCAGTACTTC,CASSRAGGQETQYF
.,TRBV5-6,.,TRBJ2-5,TGTGCCAGCAGCTTGGCTGGGGTGGAGACCCAGTACTTC,CASSLAGVETQYF
.,TRBV6-1,TRBD1,TRBJ2-2,TGTGCCAGCAGGATTAACAGGGGGAACACCGGGGAGCTGTTTTTT,CASRINRGNTGELFF
many,TRBV28,TRBD1,TRBJ2-4,TGTGCCAGCAGTTTACGGGACAGGGGGCCTAGCTTC,CASSLRDRGPSF
.,TRBV5-1,.,TRBJ2-7,TGCGCCAGCAGCTTGGGGCAGGGGCTTGGATCCTACGAGCAGTACTTC,CASSLGQGLGSYEQYF
.,TRBV10-3,TRBD1,TRBJ2-3,TGTGCCATGGGGACAGGGGGATACACAGATACGCAGTATTTT,CAMGTGGYTDTQYF
.,TRBV25-1,TRBD1,TRBJ2-7,TGTGCCAGCAGTGAGACAGGGGGAACCTACGAGCAGTACTTC,CASSETGGTYEQYF
few,TRBV11-3,.,TRBJ1-1,TGTGCCAGCAGCCCAAGCAACACTGAAGCTTTCTTT,CASSPSNTEAFF
few,TRBV6-5,TRBD1,TRBJ2-7,TGTGCCAGCAGTTACTCGAACAGGGGAGATTACGAGCAGTACTTC,CASSYSNRGDYEQYF
few,TRBV10-3,TRBD1,TRBJ2-5,TGTGCCATCAGGGGGACAGGGGGCGAGACCCAGTACTTC,CAIRGTGGETQYF
few,TRBV19,.,TRBJ1-1,TGTGCCAGTAGTATTCTGGTCGGGAACACTGAAGCTTTCTTT,CASSILVGNTEAFF
.,TRBV29-1,.,TRBJ2-5,TGCAGCGCCGAAAAGGGACTTGAGGAGACCCAGTACTTC,CSAEKGLEETQYF
.,TRBV5-1,.,TRBJ2-5,TGCGCCAGCAGCCCACGCGTCCAAGGGCAAGAGACCCAGTACTTC,CASSPRVQGQETQYF
.,TRBV6-5,.,TRBJ2-2,TGTGCCAGTCTGGCGGGGACGAACACCGGGGAGCTGTTTTTT,CASLAGTNTGELFF
.,TRBV7-6,TRBD1,TRBJ1-6,TGTGCCAGCAGCTTGATTTCCGGGACAGGGAGTTCACCCCTCCACTTT,CASSLISGTGSSPLHF
.,TRBV30,TRBD2,TRBJ2-1,TGTGCCTGGACCAGGACTAGCGGGTACAATGAGCAGTTCTTC,CAWTRTSGYNEQFF
few,TRBV11-1,.,TRBJ2-6,TGTGCCAGCAGCCTATCAGGCTCTGGGGCCAACGTCCTGACTTTC,CASSLSGSGANVLTF
few,TRBV2,TRBD1,TRBJ2-1,TGTGCCAGCAGTTGGGGGACAGGGGGTAACAATGAGCAGTTCTTC,CASSWGTGGNNEQFF
few,TRBV30,.,TRBJ1-5,TGTGCCTGGAGTGCAGCGGGGGCTTCCAATCAGCCCCAGCATTTT,CAWSAAGASNQPQHF
few,TRBV4-2,TRBD2,TRBJ2-1,TGTGCCAGCAGCCAAGGGATTAGCGGGGGTTCCTACAATGAGCAGTTCTTC,CASSQGISGGSYNEQFF
few,TRBV27,.,TRBJ2-5,TGTGCCAGCAGTTTGTGGGGAGTCCAAGAGACCCAGTACTTC,CASSLWGVQETQYF
few,TRBV29-1,.,TRBJ1-5,TGCAGCGTTGAAGCACAGGCGGGACAGCCCCAGCATTTT,CSVEAQAGQPQHF
.,TRBV28,.,TRBJ1-3,TGTGCCAGCTTGCTAACTTCCCACGGAAACACCATATATTTT,CASLLTSHGNTIYF
few,TRBV5-4,.,TRBJ1-6,TGTGCCAGCAGCTTCGAACAGGGCTCAGCCCTCCACTTT,CASSFEQGSALHF
.,TRBV27,TRBD1,TRBJ2-3,TGTGCCAGCAGTCCCTTAGGACAGGCCCTTAGCACAGATACGCAGTATTTT,CASSPLGQALSTDTQYF
.,TRBV19,TRBD1,TRBJ2-1,TGTGCCAGTAGTTACAGGGGTGAGAATGAGCAGTTCTTC,CASSYRGENEQFF
.,TRBV15,TRBD1,TRBJ1-2,TGTGCCACCAGCAGAGATTCGGCAGGGGGCCGGGGCTACACCTTC,CATSRDSAGGRGYTF
few,TRBV4-1,.,TRBJ2-3,TGCGCCAGCAGCCGGGGCTCGTCCACAGATACGCAGTATTTT,CASSRGSSTDTQYF
.,TRBV6-1,.,TRBJ2-5,TGTGCCAGCAGTTTGAGGGGCGAGGAGACCCAGTACTTC,CASSLRGEETQYF
few,TRBV10-3,TRBD2,TRBJ2-2,TGTGCCGCGGGGACTAGTGAGACCGGGGAGCTGTTTTTT,CAAGTSETGELFF
.,TRBV29-1,.,TRBJ1-1,TGCAGCGTTGAGGGTCCTGGGGACACTGAAGCTTTCTTT,CSVEGPGDTEAFF
once,TRBV30,.,TRBJ1-2,TGTGCCTGGAGTGTTGGTGCCTGGGGAGATGGCTACACCTTC,CAWSVGAWGDGYTF
few,TRBV6-1,TRBD1,TRBJ2-3,TGTGCCAGCAGTGAAGCGGGACAGGGGGCCTACTGGGATACGCAGTATTTT,CASSEAGQGAYWDTQYF